This T cell receptor beta chain was recovered during a study of neoadjuvant nivolumab and ipilimumab in lung cancer. Study-wide points: Only a single major-pathologic-response sample was available for clonality analysis. Pretherapy blood TCR richness correlated positively with resected tumor richness. Resected tumors had greater TCR richness and clonality than uninvolved lung. Only two of four nivolumab-treated tumors gained richness and clonality by surgery.

V shed 5 bases and J shed 0 bases, with 12 bases lying between them. This CDR3 region has 14 residues. Germline assignment: CDR1 SGHRS and CDR2 YFSETQ. The table came from immunoSEQ multiplex PCR; TCRdb's copy has only in-frame clones and leaves some out. Of about 30,000 clones detected, about 92% appear once; the ten largest clones hold approximately 2%. With respect to this clone: Its antigen is unidentified.

This receptor was identified in an adult with non-small cell lung cancer. The chain employs TRBV5-1 and TRBJ2-7, with D perhaps matching TRBD1 or TRBD2 (5 bases each). The starting material was peripheral blood, obtained after neoadjuvant nivolumab, alone or with ipilimumab, at or shortly before surgery. As DNA, the CDR3 is TGCGCCAGCAGTCCGGGACCGAGCTCCTACGAGCAGTACTTC. It encodes CASSPGPSSYEQYF.